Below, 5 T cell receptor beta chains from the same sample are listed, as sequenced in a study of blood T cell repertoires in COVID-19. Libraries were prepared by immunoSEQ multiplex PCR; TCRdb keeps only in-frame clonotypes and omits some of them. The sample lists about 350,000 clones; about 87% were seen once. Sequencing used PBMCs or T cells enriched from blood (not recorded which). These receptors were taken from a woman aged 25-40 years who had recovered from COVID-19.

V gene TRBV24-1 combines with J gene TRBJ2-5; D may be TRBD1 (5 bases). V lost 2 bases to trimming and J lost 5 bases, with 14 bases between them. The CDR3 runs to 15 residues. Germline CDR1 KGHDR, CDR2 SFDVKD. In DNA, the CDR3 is TGTGCCACCAGTGATTCTCGGACCGCAGGGGAGACCCAGTACTTC. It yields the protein CATSDSRTAGETQYF.

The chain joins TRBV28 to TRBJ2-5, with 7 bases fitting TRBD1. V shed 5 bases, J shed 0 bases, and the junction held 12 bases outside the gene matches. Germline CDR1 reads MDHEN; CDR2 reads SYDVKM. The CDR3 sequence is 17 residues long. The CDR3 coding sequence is TGTGCCAGCAGTCCCGCCACCGGGACAGCGTACCAAGAGACCCAGTACTTC. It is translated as CASSPATGTAYQETQYF.

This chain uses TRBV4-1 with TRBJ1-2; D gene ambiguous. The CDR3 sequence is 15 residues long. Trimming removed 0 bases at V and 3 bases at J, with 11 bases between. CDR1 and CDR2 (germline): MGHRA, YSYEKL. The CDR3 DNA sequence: TGCGCCAGCAGCCAAGATCCGACAACTGACTATGGCTACACCTTC. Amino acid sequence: CASSQDPTTDYGYTF.

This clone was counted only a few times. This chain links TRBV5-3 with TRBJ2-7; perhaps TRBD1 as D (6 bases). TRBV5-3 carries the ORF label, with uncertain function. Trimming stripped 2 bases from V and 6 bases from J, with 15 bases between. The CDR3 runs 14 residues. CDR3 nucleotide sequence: TGTGCCAGAAGCTTCTGGACAGCCTTCTTCGAGCAGTACTTC. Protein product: CARSFWTAFFEQYF.

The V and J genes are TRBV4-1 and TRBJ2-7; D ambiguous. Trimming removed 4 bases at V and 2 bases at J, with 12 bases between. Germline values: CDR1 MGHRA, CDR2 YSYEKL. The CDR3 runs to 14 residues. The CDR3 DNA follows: TGCGCCAGCAGCCGCGGCCCTCATACCTACGAGCAGTACTTC. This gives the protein CASSRGPHTYEQYF.